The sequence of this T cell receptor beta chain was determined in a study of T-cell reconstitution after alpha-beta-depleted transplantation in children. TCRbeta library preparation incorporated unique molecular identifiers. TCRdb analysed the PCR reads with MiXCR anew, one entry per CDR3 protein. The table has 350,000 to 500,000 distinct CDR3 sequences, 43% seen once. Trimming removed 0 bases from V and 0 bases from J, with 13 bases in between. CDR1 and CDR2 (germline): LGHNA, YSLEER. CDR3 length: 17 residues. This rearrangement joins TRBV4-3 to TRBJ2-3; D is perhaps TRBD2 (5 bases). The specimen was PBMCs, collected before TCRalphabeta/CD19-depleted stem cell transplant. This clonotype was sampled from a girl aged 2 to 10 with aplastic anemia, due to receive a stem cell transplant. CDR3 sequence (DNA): TGCGCCAGCAGCCAAGATCTTCGGAGGTTCAGCACAGATACGCAGTATTTT. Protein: CASSQDLRRFSTDTQYF.